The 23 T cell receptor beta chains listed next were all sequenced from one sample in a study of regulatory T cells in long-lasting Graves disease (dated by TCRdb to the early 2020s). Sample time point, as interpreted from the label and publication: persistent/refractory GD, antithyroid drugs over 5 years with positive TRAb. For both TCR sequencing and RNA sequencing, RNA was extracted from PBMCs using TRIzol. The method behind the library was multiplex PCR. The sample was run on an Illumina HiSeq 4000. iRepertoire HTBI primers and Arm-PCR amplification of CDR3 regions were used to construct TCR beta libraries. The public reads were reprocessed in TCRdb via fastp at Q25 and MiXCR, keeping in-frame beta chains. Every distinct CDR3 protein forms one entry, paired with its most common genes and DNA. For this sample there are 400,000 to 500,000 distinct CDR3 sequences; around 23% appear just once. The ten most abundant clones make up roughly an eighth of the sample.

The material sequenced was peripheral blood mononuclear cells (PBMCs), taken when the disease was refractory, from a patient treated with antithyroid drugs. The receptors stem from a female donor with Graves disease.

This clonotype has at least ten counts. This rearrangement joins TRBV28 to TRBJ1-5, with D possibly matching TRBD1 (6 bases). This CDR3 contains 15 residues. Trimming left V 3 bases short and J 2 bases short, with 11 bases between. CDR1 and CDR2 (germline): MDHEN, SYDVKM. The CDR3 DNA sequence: TGTGCCAGCAGTTTCGGTCCAGGGGGCAATCAGCCCCAGCATTTT. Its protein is CASSFGPGGNQPQHF.

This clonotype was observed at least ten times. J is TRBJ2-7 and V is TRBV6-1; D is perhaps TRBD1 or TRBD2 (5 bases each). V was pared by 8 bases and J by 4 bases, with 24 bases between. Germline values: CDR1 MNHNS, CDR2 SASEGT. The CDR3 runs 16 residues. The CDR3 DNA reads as TGTGCCAGCCCTATAGAGGGCCAGGTGGGGCCTTACGAGCAGTACTTC. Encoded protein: CASPIEGQVGPYEQYF.

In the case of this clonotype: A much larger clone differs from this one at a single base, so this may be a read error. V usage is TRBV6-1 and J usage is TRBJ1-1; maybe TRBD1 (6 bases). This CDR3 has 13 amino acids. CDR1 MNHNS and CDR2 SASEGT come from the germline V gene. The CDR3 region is CASTKQGNTEALF. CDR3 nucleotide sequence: TGTGCCAGCACCAAACAGGGTAACACTGAAGCTCTCTTT.

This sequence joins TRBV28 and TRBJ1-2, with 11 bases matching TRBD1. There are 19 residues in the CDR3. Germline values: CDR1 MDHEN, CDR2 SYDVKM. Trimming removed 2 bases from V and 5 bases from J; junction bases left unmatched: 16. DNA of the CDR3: TGTGCCAGCAGTTTAACCGGGGGGACAGGGGGGCGTATTGGGTATGGCTACACCTTC. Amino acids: CASSLTGGTGGRIGYGYTF.

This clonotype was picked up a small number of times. As DNA, the CDR3 is TGTGCCAGCAGTGGGGGATCCGATGGCTACACCTTC. It translates to CASSGGSDGYTF. This rearrangement joins TRBV5-4 to TRBJ1-2, with a weak D call TRBD1 (5 bases). Trimming took 5 bases from V and 6 from J, leaving 11 bases between them. Germline-derived CDR1 and CDR2 are SGHNT and YYREEE (reference sequence). The CDR3 spans 12 residues.

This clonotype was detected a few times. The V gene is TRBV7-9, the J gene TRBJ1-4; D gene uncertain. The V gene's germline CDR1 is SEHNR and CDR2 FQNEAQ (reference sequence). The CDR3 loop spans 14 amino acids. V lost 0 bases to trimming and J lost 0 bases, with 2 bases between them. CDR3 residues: CASSLAATNEKLFF. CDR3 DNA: TGTGCCAGCAGCTTAGCGGCAACTAATGAAAAACTGTTTTTT.

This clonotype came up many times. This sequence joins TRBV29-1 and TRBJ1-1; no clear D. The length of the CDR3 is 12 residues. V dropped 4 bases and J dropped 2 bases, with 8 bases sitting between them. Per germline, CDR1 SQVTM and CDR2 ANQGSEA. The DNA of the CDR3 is TGCAGCGTTGCGGCTAAAAACACTGAAGCTTTCTTT. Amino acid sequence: CSVAAKNTEAFF.

CDR3 residues: CAWSPGLAGHEQYF. The CDR3 bases are TGTGCCTGGAGCCCGGGGCTAGCTGGTCACGAGCAGTACTTC. This chain uses TRBV30 with TRBJ2-7; either TRBD1 or TRBD2 may fit D (5 bases each). V lost 3 bases, J lost 5 bases, and 17 bases lay in between. The CDR3 runs to 14 residues. Germline V gene lookup returns CDR1 GTSNPN and CDR2 SVGIG (reference sequence). The variable domain in full, with the rest retrieved from reference TRBV30 and TRBJ2-7, is SQTIHQWPATLVQPVGSPLSLECTVEGTSNPNLYWYRQAAGRGLQLLFYSVGIGQISSEVPQNLSASRPQDRQFILSSKKLLLSDSGFYLCAWSPGLAGHEQYFGPGTRLTVT.

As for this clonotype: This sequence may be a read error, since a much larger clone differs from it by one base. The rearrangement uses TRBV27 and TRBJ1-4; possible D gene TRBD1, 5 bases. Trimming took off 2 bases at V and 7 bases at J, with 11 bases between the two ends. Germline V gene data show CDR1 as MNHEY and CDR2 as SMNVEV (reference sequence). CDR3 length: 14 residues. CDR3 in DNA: TGTGCCAGCAGTTTAGGCGACAGCCCTGAAAAACTGTTTTTT. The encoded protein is CASSLGDSPEKLFF.

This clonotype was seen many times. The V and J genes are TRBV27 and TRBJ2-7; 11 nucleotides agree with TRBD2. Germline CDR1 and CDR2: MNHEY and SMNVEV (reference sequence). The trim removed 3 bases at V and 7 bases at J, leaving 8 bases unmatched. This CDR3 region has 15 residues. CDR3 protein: CASSFSGRGKVEQYF. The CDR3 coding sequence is TGTGCCAGCAGTTTTAGCGGGAGGGGTAAAGTAGAGCAGTACTTC.

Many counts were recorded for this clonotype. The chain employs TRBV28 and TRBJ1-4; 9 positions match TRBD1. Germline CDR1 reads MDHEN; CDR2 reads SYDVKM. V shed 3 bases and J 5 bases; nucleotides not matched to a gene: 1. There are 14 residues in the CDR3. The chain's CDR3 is CASSFGQGNEKLFF. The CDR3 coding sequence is TGTGCCAGCAGTTTTGGACAGGGGAATGAAAAACTGTTTTTT.

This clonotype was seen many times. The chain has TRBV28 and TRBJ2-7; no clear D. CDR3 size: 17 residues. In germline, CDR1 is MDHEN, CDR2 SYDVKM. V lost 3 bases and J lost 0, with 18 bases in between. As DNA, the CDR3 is TGTGCCAGCAGTTTGAGCAGCAGGCGAATTAACTCCTACGAGCAGTACTTC. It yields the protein CASSLSSRRINSYEQYF.

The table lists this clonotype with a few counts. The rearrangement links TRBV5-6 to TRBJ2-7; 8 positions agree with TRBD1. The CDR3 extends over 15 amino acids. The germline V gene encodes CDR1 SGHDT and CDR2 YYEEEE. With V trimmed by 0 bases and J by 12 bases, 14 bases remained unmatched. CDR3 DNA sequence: TGTGCCAGCAGCTTGGGGGGGACAGGCCAGACAAGGCGGTACTTC. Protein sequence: CASSLGGTGQTRRYF. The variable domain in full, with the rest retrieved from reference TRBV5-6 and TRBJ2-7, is DAGVTQSPTHLIKTRGQQVTLRCSPKSGHDTVSWYQQALGQGPQFIFQYYEEEERQRGNFPDRFSGHQFPNYSSELNVNALLLGDSALYLCASSLGGTGQTRRYFGPGTRLTVT.

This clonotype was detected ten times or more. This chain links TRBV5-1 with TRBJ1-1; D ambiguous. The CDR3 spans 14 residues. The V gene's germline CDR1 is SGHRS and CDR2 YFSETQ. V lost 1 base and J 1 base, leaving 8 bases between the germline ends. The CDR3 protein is CASSLQVENTEAFF. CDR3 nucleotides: TGCGCCAGCAGCTTGCAGGTCGAGAACACTGAAGCTTTCTTT.

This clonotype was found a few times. The CDR3 spells CAISESKGAGQTQYF. The CDR3 DNA follows: TGTGCCATCAGTGAGTCGAAGGGGGCGGGTCAGACCCAGTACTTC. The chain combines TRBV10-3 with TRBJ2-5, with 7 bases identical to TRBD1. This CDR3 contains 15 residues. V was clipped by 0 bases and J by 6 bases; unmatched bases: 7. The germline gives CDR1 ENHRY, CDR2 SYGVKD.

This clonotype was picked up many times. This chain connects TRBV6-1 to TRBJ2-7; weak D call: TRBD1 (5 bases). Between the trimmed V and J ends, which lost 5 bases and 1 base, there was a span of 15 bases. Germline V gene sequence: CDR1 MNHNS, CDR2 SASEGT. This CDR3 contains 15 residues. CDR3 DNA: TGTGCCAGCAGTCCAGGGCCCCAGAGATCCTACGAGCAGTACTTC. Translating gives CASSPGPQRSYEQYF.

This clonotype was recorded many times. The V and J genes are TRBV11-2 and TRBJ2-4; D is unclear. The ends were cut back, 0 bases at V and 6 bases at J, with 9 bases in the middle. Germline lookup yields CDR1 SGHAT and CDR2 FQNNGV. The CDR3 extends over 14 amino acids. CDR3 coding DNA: TGTGCCAGCAGCTTAGATATGGAACCAAACATTCAGTACTTC. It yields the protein CASSLDMEPNIQYF.

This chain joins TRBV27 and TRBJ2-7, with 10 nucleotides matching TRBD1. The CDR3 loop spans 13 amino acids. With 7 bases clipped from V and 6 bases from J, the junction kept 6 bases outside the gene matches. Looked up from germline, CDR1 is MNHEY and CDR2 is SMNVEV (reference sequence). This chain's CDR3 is CASTRQGAAEQYF. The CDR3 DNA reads TGTGCCAGCACCAGACAGGGGGCCGCCGAGCAGTACTTC.

This CDR3 reads CASSTIHRGAPQNIQYF. CDR3 nucleotide sequence: TGTGCCAGTAGTACGATTCACAGGGGCGCTCCCCAGAACATTCAGTACTTC. The genes are TRBV19 and TRBJ2-4, with 7 bases lining up with TRBD1. The V segment lost 4 bases and the J segment 7 bases; nucleotides outside the gene matches: 16. Germline CDR1 LNHDA, CDR2 SQIVND (reference sequence). This CDR3 is built from 17 residues.

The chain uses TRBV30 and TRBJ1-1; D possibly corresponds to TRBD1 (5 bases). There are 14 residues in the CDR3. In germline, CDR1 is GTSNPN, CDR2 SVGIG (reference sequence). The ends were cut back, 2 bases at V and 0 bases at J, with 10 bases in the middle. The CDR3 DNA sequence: TGTGCCTGGAGTAAACGACAGATGAACACTGAAGCTTTCTTT. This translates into CAWSKRQMNTEAFF.

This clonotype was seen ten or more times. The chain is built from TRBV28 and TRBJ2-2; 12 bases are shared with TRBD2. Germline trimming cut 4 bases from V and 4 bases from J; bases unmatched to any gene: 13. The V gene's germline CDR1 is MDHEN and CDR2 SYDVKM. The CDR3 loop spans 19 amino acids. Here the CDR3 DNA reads TGTGCCAGCAGTTCAAGACTAGCGGGAGTGGGGTGGGGCACCGGGGAGCTGTTTTTT. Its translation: CASSSRLAGVGWGTGELFF.

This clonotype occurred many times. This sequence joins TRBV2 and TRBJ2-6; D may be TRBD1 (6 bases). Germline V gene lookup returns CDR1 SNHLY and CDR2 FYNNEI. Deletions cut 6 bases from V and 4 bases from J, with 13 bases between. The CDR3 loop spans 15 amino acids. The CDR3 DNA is TGTGCCAGCAGAGATACAGGGCCCGGGGCCAACGTCCTGACTTTC. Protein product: CASRDTGPGANVLTF. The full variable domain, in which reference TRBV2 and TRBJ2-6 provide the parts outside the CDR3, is EPEVTQTPSHQVTQMGQEVILRCVPISNHLYFYWYRQILGQKVEFLVSFYNNEISEKSEIFDDQFSVERPDGSNFTLKIRSTKLEDSAMYFCASRDTGPGANVLTFGAGSRLTVL.

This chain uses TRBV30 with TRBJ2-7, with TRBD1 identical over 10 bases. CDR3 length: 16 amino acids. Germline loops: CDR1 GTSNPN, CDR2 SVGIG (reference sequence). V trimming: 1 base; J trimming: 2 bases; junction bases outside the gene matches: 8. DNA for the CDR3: TGTGCCTGGAGTGATGATGGGGGACAGGGGACCTACGAGCAGTACTTC. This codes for CAWSDDGGQGTYEQYF. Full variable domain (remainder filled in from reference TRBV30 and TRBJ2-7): SQTIHQWPATLVQPVGSPLSLECTVEGTSNPNLYWYRQAAGRGLQLLFYSVGIGQISSEVPQNLSASRPQDRQFILSSKKLLLSDSGFYLCAWSDDGGQGTYEQYFGPGTRLTVT.